This TCR beta chain was recovered during a study of T cell repertoires in cytomegalovirus infection. Across the study: Matching HLA type and CMV infection were both indicated by public TCR beta signatures.

Using its own MiXCR run on the reads, TCRdb lists one record per CDR3 protein. The data show just over 300,000 distinct CDR3 sequences, 17% seen once. Sequences were obtained from PBMCs. The sequence was collected from a human donor in good health (CMV status not recorded). Some clones in this sample may be carry-over from other donors' samples.

The CDR3 reads CASSSEGFSSYEQYF. The CDR3 region has the DNA TGTGCCAGCAGTTCGGAGGGATTTAGCTCCTACGAGCAGTACTTC. V gene TRBV6-6 combines with J gene TRBJ2-7; D perhaps matches TRBD2 (6 bases). This CDR3 comprises 15 residues. Germline V gives CDR1 MNHNY, CDR2 SVGAGI (reference sequence). Trimming left V 4 bases short and J 0 bases short, with 13 bases between.